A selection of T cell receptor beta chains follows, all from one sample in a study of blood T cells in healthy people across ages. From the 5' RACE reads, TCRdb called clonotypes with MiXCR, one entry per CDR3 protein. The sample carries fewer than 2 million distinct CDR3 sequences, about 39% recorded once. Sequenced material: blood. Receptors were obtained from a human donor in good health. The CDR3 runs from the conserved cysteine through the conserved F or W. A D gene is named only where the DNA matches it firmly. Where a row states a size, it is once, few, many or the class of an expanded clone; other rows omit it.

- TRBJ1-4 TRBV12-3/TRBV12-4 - TGTGCCAGCAGTTGGGATGAAAAACTGTTTTTT CASSWDEKLFF
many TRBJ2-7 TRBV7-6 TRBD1 TGTGCCAGCAGCTTAGAGGATCCAGGGGGACATCCCTACGAGCAGTACTTC CASSLEDPGGHPYEQYF
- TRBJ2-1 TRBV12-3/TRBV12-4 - TGTGCCAGCACCCTCAGTCCCGGGTACAATGAGCAGTTCTTC CASTLSPGYNEQFF
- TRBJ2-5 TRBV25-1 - TGTGCCAGCAGTGGGCTCCAAGAGGCCCAGTACTTC CASSGLQEAQYF
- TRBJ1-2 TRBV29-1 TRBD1 TGCAGCGCCCACAGTCCCGGGACAGGGGTGGATGGCTACACCTTC CSAHSPGTGVDGYTF
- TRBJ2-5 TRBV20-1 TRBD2 TGCAGTGCTAGCGATCCACGGACTAGCGGCCAAGAGGCCCAGTACTTC CSASDPRTSGQEAQYF
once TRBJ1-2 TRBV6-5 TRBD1 TGTGCCAGCAGTTACGGTCTGGCCAGGGGGGATTATGGCTACACCTTC CASSYGLARGDYGYTF
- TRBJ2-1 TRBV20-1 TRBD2 TGCAGTGCTAAGGGACTAGTTAAGGCCCATGAGCAGTTCTTC CSAKGLVKAHEQFF
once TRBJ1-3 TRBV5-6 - TGTGCCAGCAGCCCAAACTTAGTATCTGGAAACACCATATATTTT CASSPNLVSGNTIYF
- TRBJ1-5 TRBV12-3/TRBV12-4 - TGTGCCAGCAGTTTCCTGTTGTCAAGTCAGCCCCAGCATTTT CASSFLLSSQPQHF
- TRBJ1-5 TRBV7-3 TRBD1 TGTGCCAGCAGCTCCGACAGGGCAAGTCAGCCCCAGCATTTT CASSSDRASQPQHF
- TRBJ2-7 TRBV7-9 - TGTGCCAGCAGTCATAAGGAAGGGTACACTCCCTACGAGCAGTACTTC CASSHKEGYTPYEQYF
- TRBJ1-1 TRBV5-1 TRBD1 TGCGCCAGCACTATGACAGGGGCCCTGAACACTGAAGCTTTCTTT CASTMTGALNTEAFF
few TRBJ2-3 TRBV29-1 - TGCAGCGTTGAAGATCAGCGACTCACCACAGATACGCAGTATTTT CSVEDQRLTTDTQYF
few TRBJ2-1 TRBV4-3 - TGCGCCAGCAGCCAAGATCAGGGAAGGCAAAGAGCCTCCAAAATGTCCTACAATGAGCAGTTCTTC CASSQDQGRQRASKMSYNEQFF